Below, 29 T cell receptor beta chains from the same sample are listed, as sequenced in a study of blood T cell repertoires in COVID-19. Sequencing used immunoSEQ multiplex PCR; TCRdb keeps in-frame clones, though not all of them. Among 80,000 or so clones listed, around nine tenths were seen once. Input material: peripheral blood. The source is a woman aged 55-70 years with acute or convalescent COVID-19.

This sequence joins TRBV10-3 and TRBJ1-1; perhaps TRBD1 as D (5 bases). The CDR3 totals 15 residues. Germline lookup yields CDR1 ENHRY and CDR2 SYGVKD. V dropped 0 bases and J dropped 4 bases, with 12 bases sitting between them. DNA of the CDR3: TGTGCCATCAGTGAGTCGAAGTTGGGGGGCACTGAAGCTTTCTTT. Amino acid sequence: CAISESKLGGTEAFF.

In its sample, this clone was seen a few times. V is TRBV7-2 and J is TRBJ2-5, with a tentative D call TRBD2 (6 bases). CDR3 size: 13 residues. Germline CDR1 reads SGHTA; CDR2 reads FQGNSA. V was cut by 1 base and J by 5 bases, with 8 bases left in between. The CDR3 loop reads CASSLGSGETQYF. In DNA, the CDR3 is TGTGCCAGCAGCTTAGGTAGCGGCGAGACCCAGTACTTC.

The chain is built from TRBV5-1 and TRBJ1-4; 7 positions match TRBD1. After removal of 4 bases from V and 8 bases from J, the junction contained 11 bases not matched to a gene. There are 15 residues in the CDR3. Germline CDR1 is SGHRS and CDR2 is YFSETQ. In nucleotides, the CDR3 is TGCGCCAGCAGCAGAACAGGGGAAGTTGGCGAAAAACTGTTTTTT. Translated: CASSRTGEVGEKLFF.

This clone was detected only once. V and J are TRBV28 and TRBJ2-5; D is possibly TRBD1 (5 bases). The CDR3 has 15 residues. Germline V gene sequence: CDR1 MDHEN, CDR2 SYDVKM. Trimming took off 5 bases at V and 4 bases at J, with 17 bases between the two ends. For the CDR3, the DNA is TGTGCCAGCAGTGCGCAGGGAAGTCACTCAGAGACCCAGTACTTC. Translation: CASSAQGSHSETQYF.

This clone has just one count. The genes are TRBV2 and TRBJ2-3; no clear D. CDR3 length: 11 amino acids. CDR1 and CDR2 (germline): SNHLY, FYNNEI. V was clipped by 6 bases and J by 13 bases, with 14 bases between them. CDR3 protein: CASRWSASEYF. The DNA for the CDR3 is TGTGCCAGCAGGTGGAGCGCATCGGAGTATTTT.

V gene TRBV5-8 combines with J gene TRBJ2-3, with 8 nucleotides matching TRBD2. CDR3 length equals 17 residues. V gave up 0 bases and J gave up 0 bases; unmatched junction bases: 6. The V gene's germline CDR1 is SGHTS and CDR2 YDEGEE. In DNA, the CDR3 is TGTGCCAGCAGCTTGGCCAAGACTAGCGACAGCACAGATACGCAGTATTTT. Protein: CASSLAKTSDSTDTQYF.

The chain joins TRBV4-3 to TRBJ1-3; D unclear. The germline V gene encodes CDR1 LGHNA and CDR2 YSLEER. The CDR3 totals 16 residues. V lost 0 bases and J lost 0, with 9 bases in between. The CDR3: CASSQDYFYSGNTIYF. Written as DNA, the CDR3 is TGCGCCAGCAGCCAAGATTATTTCTACTCTGGAAACACCATATATTTT.

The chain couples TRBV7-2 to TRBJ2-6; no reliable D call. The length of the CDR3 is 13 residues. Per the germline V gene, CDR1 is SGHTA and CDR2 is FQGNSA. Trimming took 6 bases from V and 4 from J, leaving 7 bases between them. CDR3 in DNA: TGTGCCAGCAGTCGAGAGGGGGCCAACGTCCTGACTTTC. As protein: CASSREGANVLTF.

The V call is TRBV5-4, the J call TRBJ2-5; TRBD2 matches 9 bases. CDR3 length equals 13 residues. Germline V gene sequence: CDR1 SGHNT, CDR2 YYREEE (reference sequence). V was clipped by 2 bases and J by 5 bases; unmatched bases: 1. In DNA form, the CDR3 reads TGTGCCAGCAGCTTTAGCGGGAGTGAGACCCAGTACTTC. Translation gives CASSFSGSETQYF.

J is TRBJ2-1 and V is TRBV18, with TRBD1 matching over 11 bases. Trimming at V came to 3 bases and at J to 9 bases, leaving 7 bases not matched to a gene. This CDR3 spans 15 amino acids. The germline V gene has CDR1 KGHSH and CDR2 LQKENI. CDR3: CASSPRTGGPVEQFF. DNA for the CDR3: TGTGCCAGCTCACCCCGGACAGGGGGCCCCGTTGAGCAGTTCTTC.

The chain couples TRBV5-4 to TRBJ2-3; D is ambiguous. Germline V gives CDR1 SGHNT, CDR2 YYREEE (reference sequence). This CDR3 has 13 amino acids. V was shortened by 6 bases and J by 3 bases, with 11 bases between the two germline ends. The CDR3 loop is CASKPNPTDTQYF. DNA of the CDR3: TGTGCCAGCAAACCTAACCCGACAGATACGCAGTATTTT.

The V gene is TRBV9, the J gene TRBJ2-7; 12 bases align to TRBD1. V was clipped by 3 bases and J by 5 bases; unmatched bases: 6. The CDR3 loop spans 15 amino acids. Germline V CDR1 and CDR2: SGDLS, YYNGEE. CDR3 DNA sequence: TGTGCCAGCAGCGACCCCGGGACAGGGGGCCACGAGCAGTACTTC. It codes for CASSDPGTGGHEQYF.

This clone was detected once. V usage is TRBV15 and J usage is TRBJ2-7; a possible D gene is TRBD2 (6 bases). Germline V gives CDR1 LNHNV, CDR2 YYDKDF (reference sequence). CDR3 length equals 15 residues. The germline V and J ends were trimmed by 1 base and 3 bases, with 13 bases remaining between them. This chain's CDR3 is CATSRGGTELYEQYF. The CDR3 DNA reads TGTGCCACCAGCAGAGGCGGGACCGAACTCTACGAGCAGTACTTC.

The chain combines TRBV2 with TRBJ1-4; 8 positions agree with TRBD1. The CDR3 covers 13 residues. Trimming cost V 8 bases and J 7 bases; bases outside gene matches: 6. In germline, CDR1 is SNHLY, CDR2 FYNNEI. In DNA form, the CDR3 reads TGTGCCAGCCACCGAGACAGGGGTGAAAAACTGTTTTTT. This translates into CASHRDRGEKLFF.

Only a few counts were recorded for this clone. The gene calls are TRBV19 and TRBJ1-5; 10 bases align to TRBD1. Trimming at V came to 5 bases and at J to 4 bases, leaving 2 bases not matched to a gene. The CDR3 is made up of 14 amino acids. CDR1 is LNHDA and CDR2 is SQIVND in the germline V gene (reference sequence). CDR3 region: CASSRTGGNQPQHF. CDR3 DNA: TGTGCCAGTAGTCGGACAGGGGGGAATCAGCCCCAGCATTTT.

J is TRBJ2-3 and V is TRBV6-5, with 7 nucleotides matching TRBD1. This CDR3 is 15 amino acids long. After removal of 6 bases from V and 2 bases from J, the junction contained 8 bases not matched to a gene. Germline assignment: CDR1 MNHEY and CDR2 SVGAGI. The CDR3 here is CASRRETGITDTQYF. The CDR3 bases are TGTGCCAGCAGAAGAGAGACAGGGATCACAGATACGCAGTATTTT.

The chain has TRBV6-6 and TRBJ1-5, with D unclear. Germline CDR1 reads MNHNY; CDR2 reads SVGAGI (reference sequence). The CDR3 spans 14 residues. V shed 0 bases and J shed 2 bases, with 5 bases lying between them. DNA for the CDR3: TGTGCCAGCAGTTACTCAAGCGGCAATCAGCCCCAGCATTTT. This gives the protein CASSYSSGNQPQHF.

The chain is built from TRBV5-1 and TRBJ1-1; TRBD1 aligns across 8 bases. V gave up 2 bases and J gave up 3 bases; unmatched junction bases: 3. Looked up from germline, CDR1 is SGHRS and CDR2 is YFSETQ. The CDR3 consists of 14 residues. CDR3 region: CASSFQGADTEAFF. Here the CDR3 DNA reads TGCGCCAGCAGCTTCCAGGGGGCGGACACTGAAGCTTTCTTT.

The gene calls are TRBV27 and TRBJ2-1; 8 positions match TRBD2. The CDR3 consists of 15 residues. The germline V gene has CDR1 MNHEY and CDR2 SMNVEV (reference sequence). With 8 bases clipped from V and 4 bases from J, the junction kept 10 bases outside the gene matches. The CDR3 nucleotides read TGTGCCAGCGCAGTACTAGCGGTCGAATACAATGAGCAGTTCTTC. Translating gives CASAVLAVEYNEQFF.

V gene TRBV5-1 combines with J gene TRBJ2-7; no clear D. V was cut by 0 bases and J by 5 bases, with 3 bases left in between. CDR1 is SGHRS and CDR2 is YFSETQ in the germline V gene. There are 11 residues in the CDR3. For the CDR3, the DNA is TGCGCCAGCAGCTTGGCAAACGAGCAGTACTTC. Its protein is CASSLANEQYF.

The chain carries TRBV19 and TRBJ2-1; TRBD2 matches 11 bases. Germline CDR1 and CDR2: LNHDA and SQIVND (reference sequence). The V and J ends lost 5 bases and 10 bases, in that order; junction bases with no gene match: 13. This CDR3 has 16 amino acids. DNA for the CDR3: TGTGCCAGTAGTCCCGCCCGTCTAGCGGGGGGCGGGGAGCAGTTCTTC. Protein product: CASSPARLAGGGEQFF. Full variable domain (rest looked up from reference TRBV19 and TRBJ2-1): DGGITQSPKYLFRKEGQNVTLSCEQNLNHDAMYWYRQDPGQGLRLIYYSQIVNDFQKGDIAEGYSVSREKKESFPLTVTSAQKNPTAFYLCASSPARLAGGGEQFFGPGTRLTVL.

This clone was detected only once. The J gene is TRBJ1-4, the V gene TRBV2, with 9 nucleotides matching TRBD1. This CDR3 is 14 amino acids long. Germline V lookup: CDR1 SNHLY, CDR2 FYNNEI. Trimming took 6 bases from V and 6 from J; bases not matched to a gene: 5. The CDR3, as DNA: TGTGCCAGCAGCGCCCGACAGGGGGATGAAAAACTGTTTTTT. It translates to CASSARQGDEKLFF. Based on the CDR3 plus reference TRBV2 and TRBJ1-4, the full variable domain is EPEVTQTPSHQVTQMGQEVILRCVPISNHLYFYWYRQILGQKVEFLVSFYNNEISEKSEIFDDQFSVERPDGSNFTLKIRSTKLEDSAMYFCASSARQGDEKLFFGSGTQLSVL.

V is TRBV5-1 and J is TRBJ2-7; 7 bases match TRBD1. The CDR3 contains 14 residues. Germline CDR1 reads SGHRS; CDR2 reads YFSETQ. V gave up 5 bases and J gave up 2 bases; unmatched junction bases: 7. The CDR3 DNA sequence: TGCGCCAGCAGGCTACGGGACAGAACCTACGAGCAGTACTTC. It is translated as CASRLRDRTYEQYF.

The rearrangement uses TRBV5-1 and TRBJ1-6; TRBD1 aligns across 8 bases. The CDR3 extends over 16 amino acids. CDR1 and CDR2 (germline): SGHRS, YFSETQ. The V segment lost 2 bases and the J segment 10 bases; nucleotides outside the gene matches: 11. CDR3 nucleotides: TGCGCCAGCAGCTTATCTAGTGGACAGGGTAACTCACCCCTCCACTTT. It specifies CASSLSSGQGNSPLHF.

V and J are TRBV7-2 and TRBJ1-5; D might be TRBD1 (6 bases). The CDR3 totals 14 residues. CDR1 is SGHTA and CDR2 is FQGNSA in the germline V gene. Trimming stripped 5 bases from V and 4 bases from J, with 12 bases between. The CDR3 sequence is CASSPRQGNQPQHF. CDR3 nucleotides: TGTGCCAGCAGCCCTCGGCAGGGGAATCAGCCCCAGCATTTT.

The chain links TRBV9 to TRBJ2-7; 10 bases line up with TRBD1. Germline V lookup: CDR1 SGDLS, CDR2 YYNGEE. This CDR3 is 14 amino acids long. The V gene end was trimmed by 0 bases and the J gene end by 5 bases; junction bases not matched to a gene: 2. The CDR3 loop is CASSVGDRGDEQYF. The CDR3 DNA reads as TGTGCCAGCAGCGTAGGGGACAGGGGAGACGAGCAGTACTTC.

The CDR3 coding sequence is TGTGCCAGCAGCTTAAACGGGAGGGCCCCAGAGACCCAGTACTTC. It specifies CASSLNGRAPETQYF. This chain joins TRBV7-2 and TRBJ2-5; 8 nucleotides align to TRBD2. The J segment lost 4 bases and the V segment lost 2 bases, leaving 6 bases of the junction unmatched. Germline lookup yields CDR1 SGHTA and CDR2 FQGNSA. This CDR3 has 15 amino acids.

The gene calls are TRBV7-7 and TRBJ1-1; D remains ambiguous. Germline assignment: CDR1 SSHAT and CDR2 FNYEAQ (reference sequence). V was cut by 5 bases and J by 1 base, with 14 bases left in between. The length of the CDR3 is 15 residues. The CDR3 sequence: CASSPRVRRNTEAFF. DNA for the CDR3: TGTGCCAGCAGCCCGCGAGTGAGGAGGAACACTGAAGCTTTCTTT.

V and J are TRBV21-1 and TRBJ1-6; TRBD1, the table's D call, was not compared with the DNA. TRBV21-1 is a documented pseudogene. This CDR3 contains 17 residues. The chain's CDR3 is CASSMDRVKWCRSPLHF. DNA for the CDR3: TGTGCCAGCAGCATGGACAGGGTGAAGTGGTGTCGTTCACCCCTCCACTTT.